The rows below give T cell receptor beta chains drawn from one sample of a study of blood T cell repertoires in COVID-19. The data were produced by immunoSEQ multiplex PCR, yet TCRdb's version contains in-frame clones alone and is incomplete. The table records approximately 120,000 clones, around 88% of them present only once. Sequencing was performed on peripheral blood. The receptors stem from an older man with active or convalescent COVID-19. The CDR3 runs from the conserved cysteine through the conserved F or W. D genes are given only for firm matches. Size values are once, few and many counts, or a class for expanded clones, and some rows have none.

CDR3nt,CDR3aa,abundance,d_gene,v_gene,j_gene,len
TGTGCCAGCAGTTTAGGGACAGGGGGGGTCAATGAGCAGTTCTTC,CASSLGTGGVNEQFF,NA,TRBD1,TRBV6-6,TRBJ2-1,15
TGTGCCAGCTCTCCCCAGGGGGCGGGTCAGCACCAGCATTTT,CASSPQGAGQHQHF,NA,TRBD1,TRBV18,TRBJ1-5,14
TGTGCCAGCAGCTCACAGGGCTACGAGCAGTACTTC,CASSSQGYEQYF,NA,NA,TRBV7-2,TRBJ2-7,12
TGTGCCAGCAGTTCGGAGGGGAGAGCCTACGAGCAGTACTTC,CASSSEGRAYEQYF,NA,NA,TRBV27,TRBJ2-7,14
TGTGCCAGCAGCGGCCGACAGGGCGGGTACAATGAGCAGTTCTTC,CASSGRQGGYNEQFF,NA,TRBD1,TRBV7-9,TRBJ2-1,15
TGTGCCAGCAGTGGCTGGGGTGAGGGACAGGGATTTTGGGATTATGGCTACACCTTC,CASSGWGEGQGFWDYGYTF,few,TRBD1,TRBV2,TRBJ1-2,19
TGTGCCAGCCGAGACATCCCCCTTAGCAATCAGCCCCAGCATTTT,CASRDIPLSNQPQHF,NA,NA,TRBV19,TRBJ1-5,15
TGTGCCAGCACCGGACAGGCAATTTCGGCCAAAAACATTCAGTACTTC,CASTGQAISAKNIQYF,NA,TRBD1,TRBV6-6,TRBJ2-4,16
TGTGCCACCTCACTTGGACAGGGGAATACGCAGTATTTT,CATSLGQGNTQYF,NA,TRBD1,TRBV24-1,TRBJ2-3,13
TGTGCCAGCAGTCCTCGGGACATCTCCTACGAGCAGTACTTC,CASSPRDISYEQYF,NA,NA,TRBV6-5,TRBJ2-7,14
TGTGCCAGCAGCTCTAGCGGGGGGGCGAACGAGCAGTACTTC,CASSSSGGANEQYF,NA,TRBD2,TRBV3-1/TRBV3-2,TRBJ2-7,14
TGTGCCAGCAGCCCCTTCACGGGCACTGAAGCTTTCTTT,CASSPFTGTEAFF,NA,NA,TRBV5-5,TRBJ1-1,13
TGCGCCAGCAGGAGTTCGACTGAAGCTTTCTTT,CASRSSTEAFF,once,NA,TRBV5-1,TRBJ1-1,11
TGTGCCAGCAGCCACCTTCAGGGCGTCCAGCATTTT,CASSHLQGVQHF,few,NA,TRBV3-1/TRBV3-2,TRBJ1-5,12
TGTGCCTGGAGTCCCGGTTTCCCAGATACGCAGTATTTT,CAWSPGFPDTQYF,once,NA,TRBV30,TRBJ2-3,13
TGTGCCAGCAGTGAAGGGGGGACTAGGGCCGAGACCCAGTACTTC,CASSEGGTRAETQYF,NA,TRBD2,TRBV6-1,TRBJ2-5,15
TGTGCCAGCAGCTCTGGGACAGGGAGTGGGACTAATGAAAAACTGTTTTTT,CASSSGTGSGTNEKLFF,NA,TRBD1,TRBV7-8,TRBJ1-4,17
TGTGCCAGCAGTAATCCGGGACTTTCTTATCAGCCCCAGCATTTT,CASSNPGLSYQPQHF,NA,NA,TRBV6-2/TRBV6-3,TRBJ1-5,15
TGTGCCAGCAGTTACTGGACAGGGGATTCACCCCTCCACTTT,CASSYWTGDSPLHF,NA,TRBD1,TRBV6-5,TRBJ1-6,14
TGTGCCAGCAGCCAAGAGGGGACTTCGTCGGCCCAGTACTTC,CASSQEGTSSAQYF,NA,NA,TRBV9,TRBJ2-5,14
TGTGCCAGCAGCCAATCGGACTCGGAATATTTT,CASSQSDSEYF,NA,NA,TRBV3-1/TRBV3-2,TRBJ1-3,11
TGTGCCAGCAGCTGGACAGGCAGGCAGCCCCAGCATTTT,CASSWTGRQPQHF,NA,TRBD1,TRBV6-5,TRBJ1-5,13
TGTGCCAGCAGCTTAGAGGTTGGACAGCCGTACCAAGAGACCCAGTACTTC,CASSLEVGQPYQETQYF,NA,NA,TRBV7-8,TRBJ2-5,17
TGTGCCAGCAGCAAGGGCCTTTTT,CASSKGLF,once,NA,TRBV21-1,TRBJ1-6,8
TGTGCCAGTAAGACAGGCAATCAGCCCCAGCATTTT,CASKTGNQPQHF,NA,NA,TRBV19,TRBJ1-5,12
TGTGCCAGCAGCGTAGCAGTAATGGTACGGGCAGGGGGCGAAAACTATGGCTACACCTTC,CASSVAVMVRAGGENYGYTF,NA,TRBD1,TRBV9,TRBJ1-2,20
TGTGCCAGCAGCCCTTTCACAGATACGCAGTATTTT,CASSPFTDTQYF,few,NA,TRBV14,TRBJ2-3,12
TGTGCCACCAGCAGAGATCAGGGGCGGGGGGGTCAAGAGACCCAGTACTTC,CATSRDQGRGGQETQYF,NA,TRBD2,TRBV15,TRBJ2-5,17
TGTGCCAGCTCACCGGGGGGGAACACTGAAGCTTTCTTT,CASSPGGNTEAFF,NA,NA,TRBV18,TRBJ1-1,13
TGTGCCAGCAGTCAAACAGGGTATGGCTACACCTTC,CASSQTGYGYTF,NA,NA,TRBV6-5,TRBJ1-2,12
TGTGCCAGCAGCTTCGGGGAGACCCAGTACTTC,CASSFGETQYF,few,NA,TRBV5-4,TRBJ2-5,11
TGCGCCAGCAGCTTGGCCGTTAGCGGGGGAGATACGCAGTATTTT,CASSLAVSGGDTQYF,NA,TRBD2,TRBV5-1,TRBJ2-3,15
TGTGCCAGCAGGCGGACAGGGCCTGGGCCCCAGCATTTT,CASRRTGPGPQHF,few,TRBD1,TRBV12-3/TRBV12-4,TRBJ1-5,13
TGTGCCAGCAGTTTACTCGGGGTAGGCACTGAAGCTTTCTTT,CASSLLGVGTEAFF,once,NA,TRBV5-4,TRBJ1-1,14
TGTGCCAGCAGTTACCCAAATGAACGGGGGGGCCCGGATTGGGAGACCCAGTACTTC,CASSYPNERGGPDWETQYF,NA,TRBD2,TRBV6-2/TRBV6-3,TRBJ2-5,19
TGTGCCACCTCGACAGGGGCGATAGCGCCCGGAAACACCATATATTTT,CATSTGAIAPGNTIYF,NA,TRBD1,TRBV7-9,TRBJ1-3,16
TGTGCCAGCAGCTTTGCAGGGGGCTCTTACAATGAGCAGTTCTTC,CASSFAGGSYNEQFF,NA,TRBD1,TRBV11-2,TRBJ2-1,15